The present entry profiles one T cell receptor beta chain with its context. This clonotype was seen only a few times. Its cognate antigen has yet to be identified. Per-base qualities were not stored, and no clone one base away is much larger. The sample was run on an Illumina HiSeq 2500. Quantitative 5'-RACE with molecular barcodes was used to prepare TCR beta libraries. On the authors' methods: A new computational method, built on a probabilistic model of VDJ rearrangement, was used to identify disease-linked TCR variants. TCRdb ran its own pipeline on the public reads, namely fastp trimming at Q25 and MiXCR clone calling, and kept in-frame beta chains. CDR3 protein sequences are deduplicated, and each keeps its most common genes and DNA. These V and J calls rely on TCRdb rather than the paper's analysis. Within this sample are 350,000 to 550,000 distinct CDR3 sequences, with 25% to 30% of them counted one time only. The top ten constitute about 0.92% of the sample.

V is cut back by 4 bases and J by 5 bases, with 6 bases in the junction unmatched. The CDR3 starts with the cysteine, ends with the phenylalanine, and has 14 residues. The sequence is cut down to CDR3 DNA, 42 bases in frame from base 1. The germline V gene encodes CDR1 SGHRS and CDR2 YFSETQ. This entry is derived from a study of CD8 T cells in ankylosing spondylitis (dated by TCRdb to about 2017). About the full investigation: To find TCR variants linked to disease, the study profiled T cell receptor beta repertoires in ankylosing spondylitis patients and healthy donors. The full study cohort was made up of approximately 27 ankylosing spondylitis patients and roughly 100 healthy donors. Samples of peripheral blood were taken, and for ankylosing spondylitis patients, synovial fluid was collected as well. Summary of the overall study and its limitations: The disease-linked clones were reported to be significantly enriched in matched synovial fluid samples from ankylosing spondylitis patients. A CD8+ phenotype was shown by the disease-linked clones, which were found at relatively low frequencies in peripheral blood. Blood from ankylosing spondylitis patients appeared to be characterized by a TCR beta motif made up of under ten highly homologous amino acid variants. Some motif variants had previously been reported in the synovial fluid and blood of reactive arthritis patients, which suggests shared mechanisms of disease initiation.

This sequence uses TRBV5-1 and TRBJ2-3, with 8 bases matching TRBD2. The TCR comes from a male donor with ankylosing spondylitis. The specimen sequenced was blood, either unsorted or a sorted T cell fraction (not recorded which). The nucleotides are TGCGCCAGCAGCCCCATAGCGGGACTAGATACGCAGTATTTT. Its amino acids are CASSPIAGLDTQYF. Supplemented by the reference TRBV5-1 and TRBJ2-3 proteins around the CDR3, the complete variable domain is KAGVTQTPRYLIKTRGQQVTLSCSPISGHRSVSWYQQTPGQGLQFLFEYFSETQRNKGNFPGRFSGRQFSNSRSEMNVSTLELGDSALYLCASSPIAGLDTQYFGPGTRLTVL.